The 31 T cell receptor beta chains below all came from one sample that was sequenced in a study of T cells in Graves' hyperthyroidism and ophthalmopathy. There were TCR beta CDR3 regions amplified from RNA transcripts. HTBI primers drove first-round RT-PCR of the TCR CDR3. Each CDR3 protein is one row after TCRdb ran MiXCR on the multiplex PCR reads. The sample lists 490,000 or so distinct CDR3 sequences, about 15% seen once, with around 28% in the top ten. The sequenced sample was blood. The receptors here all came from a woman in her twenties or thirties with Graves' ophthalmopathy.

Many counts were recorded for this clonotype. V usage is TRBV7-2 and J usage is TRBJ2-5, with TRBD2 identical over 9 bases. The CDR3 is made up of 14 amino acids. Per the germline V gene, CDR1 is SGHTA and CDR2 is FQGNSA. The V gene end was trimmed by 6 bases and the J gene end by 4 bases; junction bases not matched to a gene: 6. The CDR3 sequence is CASSFSSGRETQYF. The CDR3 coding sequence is TGTGCCAGCAGTTTCAGTAGCGGGAGAGAGACCCAGTACTTC. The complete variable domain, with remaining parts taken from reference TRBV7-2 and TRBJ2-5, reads GAGVSQSPSNKVTEKGKDVELRCDPISGHTALYWYRQSLGQGLEFLIYFQGNSAPDKSGLPSDRFSAERTGGSVSTLTIQRTQQEDSAVYLCASSFSSGRETQYFGPGTRLLVL.

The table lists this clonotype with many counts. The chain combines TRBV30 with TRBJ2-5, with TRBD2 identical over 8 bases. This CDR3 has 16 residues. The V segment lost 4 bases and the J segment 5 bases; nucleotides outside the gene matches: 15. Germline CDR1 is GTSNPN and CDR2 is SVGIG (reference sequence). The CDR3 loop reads CAWNTGTRHNGETQYF. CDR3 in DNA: TGTGCCTGGAATACCGGGACTAGGCATAATGGGGAGACCCAGTACTTC.

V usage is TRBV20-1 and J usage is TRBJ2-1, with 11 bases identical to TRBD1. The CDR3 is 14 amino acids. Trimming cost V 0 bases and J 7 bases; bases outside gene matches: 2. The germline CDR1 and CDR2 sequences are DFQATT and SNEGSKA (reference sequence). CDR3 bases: TGCAGTGCTAGAGATCGGGACAGGGGGAATGAGCAGTTCTTC. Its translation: CSARDRDRGNEQFF.

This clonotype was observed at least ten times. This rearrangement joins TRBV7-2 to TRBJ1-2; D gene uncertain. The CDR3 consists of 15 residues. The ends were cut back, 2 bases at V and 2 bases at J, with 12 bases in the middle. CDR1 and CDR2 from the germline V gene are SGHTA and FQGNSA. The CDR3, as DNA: TGTGCCAGCAGCTTAACCCCGGGGTCAAACTATGGCTACACCTTC. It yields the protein CASSLTPGSNYGYTF. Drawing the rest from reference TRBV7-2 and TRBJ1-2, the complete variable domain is GAGVSQSPSNKVTEKGKDVELRCDPISGHTALYWYRQSLGQGLEFLIYFQGNSAPDKSGLPSDRFSAERTGGSVSTLTIQRTQQEDSAVYLCASSLTPGSNYGYTFGSGTRLTVV.

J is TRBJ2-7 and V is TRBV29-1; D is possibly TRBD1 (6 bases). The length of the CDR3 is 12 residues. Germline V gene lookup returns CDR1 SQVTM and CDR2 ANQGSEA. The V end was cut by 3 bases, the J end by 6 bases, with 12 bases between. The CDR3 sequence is CSVEPQGSEQYF. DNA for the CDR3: TGCAGCGTTGAGCCTCAGGGGTCCGAGCAGTACTTC.

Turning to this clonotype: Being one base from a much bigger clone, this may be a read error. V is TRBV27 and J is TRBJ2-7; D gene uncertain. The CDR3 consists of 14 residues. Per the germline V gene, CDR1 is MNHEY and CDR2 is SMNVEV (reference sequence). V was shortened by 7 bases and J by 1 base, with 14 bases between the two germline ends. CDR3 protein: CASTKWGWSYEQYF. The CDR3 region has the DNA TGTGCCAGCACCAAGTGGGGTTGGTCCTACGAGCAGTACTTC.

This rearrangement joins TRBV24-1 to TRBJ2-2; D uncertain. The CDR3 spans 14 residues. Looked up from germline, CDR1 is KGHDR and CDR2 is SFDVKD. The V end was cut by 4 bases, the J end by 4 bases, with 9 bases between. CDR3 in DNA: TGTGCCACCAGTGACCGACTCCTCACCGGGGAGCTGTTTTTT. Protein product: CATSDRLLTGELFF.

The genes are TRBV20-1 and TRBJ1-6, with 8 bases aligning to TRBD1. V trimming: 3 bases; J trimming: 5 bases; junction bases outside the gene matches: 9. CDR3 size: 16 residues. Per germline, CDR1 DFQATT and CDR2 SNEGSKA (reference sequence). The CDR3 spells CSASEGRQGNNSPLHF. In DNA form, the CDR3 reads TGCAGTGCTAGTGAAGGGCGACAGGGGAATAATTCACCCCTCCACTTT.

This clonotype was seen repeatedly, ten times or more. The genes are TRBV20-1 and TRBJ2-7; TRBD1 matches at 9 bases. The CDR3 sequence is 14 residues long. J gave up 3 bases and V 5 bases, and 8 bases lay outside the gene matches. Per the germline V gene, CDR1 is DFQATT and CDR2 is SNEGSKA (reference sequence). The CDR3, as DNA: TGCAGTGCTTCCACCGGGACAGGGTTCTACGAGCAGTACTTC. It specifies CSASTGTGFYEQYF.

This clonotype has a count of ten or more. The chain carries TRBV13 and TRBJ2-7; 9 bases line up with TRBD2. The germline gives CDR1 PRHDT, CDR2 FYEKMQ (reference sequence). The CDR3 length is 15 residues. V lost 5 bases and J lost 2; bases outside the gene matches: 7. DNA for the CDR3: TGTGCCAGCAGCGGGGGGCCTAGCGGGGCCTACGAGCAGTACTTC. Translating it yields CASSGGPSGAYEQYF.

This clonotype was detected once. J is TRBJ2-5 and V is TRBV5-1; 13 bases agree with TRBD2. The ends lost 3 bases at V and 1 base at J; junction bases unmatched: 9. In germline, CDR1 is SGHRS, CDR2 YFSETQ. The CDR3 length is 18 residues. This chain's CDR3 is CASSSRTSGRWVQETQYF. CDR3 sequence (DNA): TGCGCCAGCAGCTCCCGGACTAGCGGGAGATGGGTCCAAGAGACCCAGTACTTC.

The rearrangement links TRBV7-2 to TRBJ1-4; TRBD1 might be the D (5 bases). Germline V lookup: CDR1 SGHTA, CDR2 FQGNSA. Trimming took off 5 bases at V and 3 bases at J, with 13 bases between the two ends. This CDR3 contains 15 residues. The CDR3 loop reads CASSPPQGSNEKLFF. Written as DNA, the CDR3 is TGTGCCAGCAGCCCCCCCCAGGGTTCTAATGAAAAACTGTTTTTT.

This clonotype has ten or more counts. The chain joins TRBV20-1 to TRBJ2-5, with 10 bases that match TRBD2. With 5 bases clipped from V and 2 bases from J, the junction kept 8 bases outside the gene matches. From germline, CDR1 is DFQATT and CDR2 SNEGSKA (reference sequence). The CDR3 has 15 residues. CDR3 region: CSAAPLAGDQETQYF. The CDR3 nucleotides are TGCAGTGCTGCCCCCCTAGCGGGAGATCAAGAGACCCAGTACTTC.

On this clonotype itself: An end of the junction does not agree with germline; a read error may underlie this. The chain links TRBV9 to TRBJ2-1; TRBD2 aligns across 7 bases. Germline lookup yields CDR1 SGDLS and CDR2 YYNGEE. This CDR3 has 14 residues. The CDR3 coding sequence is TGTACCAGCAGCGTAGGCGGGAGCTACAATGAGCAGTTCTTC. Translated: CTSSVGGSYNEQFF.

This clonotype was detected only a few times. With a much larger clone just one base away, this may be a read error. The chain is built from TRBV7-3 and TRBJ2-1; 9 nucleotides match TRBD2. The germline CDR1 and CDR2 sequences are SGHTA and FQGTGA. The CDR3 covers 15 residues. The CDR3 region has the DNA TGTGCCAGCAGCCGTAGCGGGAGTGTCTACAATGAGCAGCTCTTC. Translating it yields CASSRSGSVYNEQLF. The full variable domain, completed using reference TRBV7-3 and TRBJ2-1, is GAGVSQTPSNKVTEKGKYVELRCDPISGHTALYWYRQSLGQGPEFLIYFQGTGAADDSGLPNDRFFAVRPEGSVSTLKIQRTERGDSAVYLCASSRSGSVYNEQLFGPGTRLTVL.

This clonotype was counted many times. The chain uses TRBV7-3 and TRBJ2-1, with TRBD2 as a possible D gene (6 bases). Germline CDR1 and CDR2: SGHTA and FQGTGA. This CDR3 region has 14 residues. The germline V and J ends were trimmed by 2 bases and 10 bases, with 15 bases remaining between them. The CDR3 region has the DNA TGTGCCAGCAGCTTATCGGGACTGCCTAGGGAGCAGTTCTTC. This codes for CASSLSGLPREQFF.

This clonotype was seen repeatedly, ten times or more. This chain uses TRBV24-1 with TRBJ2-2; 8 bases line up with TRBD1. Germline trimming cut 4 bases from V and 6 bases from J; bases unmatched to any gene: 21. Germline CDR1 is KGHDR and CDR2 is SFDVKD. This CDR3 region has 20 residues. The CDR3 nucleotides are TGTGCCACCAGTGACTATAAGGGACAGGCCACGCTCCACCGTGCCGGGGAGCTGTTTTTT. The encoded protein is CATSDYKGQATLHRAGELFF.

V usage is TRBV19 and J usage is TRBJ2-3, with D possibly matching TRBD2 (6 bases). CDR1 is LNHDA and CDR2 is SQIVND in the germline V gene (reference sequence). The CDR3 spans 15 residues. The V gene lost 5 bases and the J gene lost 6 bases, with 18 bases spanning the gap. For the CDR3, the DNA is TGTGCCAGTAGTTTGACGGGAGAGGCGGCGGATACGCAGTATTTT. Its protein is CASSLTGEAADTQYF.

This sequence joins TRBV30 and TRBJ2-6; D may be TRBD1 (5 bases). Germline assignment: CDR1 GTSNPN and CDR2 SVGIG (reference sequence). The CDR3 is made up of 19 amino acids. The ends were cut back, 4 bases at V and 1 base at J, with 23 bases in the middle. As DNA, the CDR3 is TGTGCCTGGATCGCCCCAACCAGGGCCGGTGGTTCTGGGGCCAACGTCCTGACTTTC. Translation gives CAWIAPTRAGGSGANVLTF.

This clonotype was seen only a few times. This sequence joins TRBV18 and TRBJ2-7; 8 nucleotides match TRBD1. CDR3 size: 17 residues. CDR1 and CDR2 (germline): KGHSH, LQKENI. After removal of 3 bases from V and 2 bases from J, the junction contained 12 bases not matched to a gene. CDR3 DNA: TGTGCCAGCTCACCCAGATTATTGACAGGGGCGACCTACGAGCAGTACTTC. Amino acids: CASSPRLLTGATYEQYF.

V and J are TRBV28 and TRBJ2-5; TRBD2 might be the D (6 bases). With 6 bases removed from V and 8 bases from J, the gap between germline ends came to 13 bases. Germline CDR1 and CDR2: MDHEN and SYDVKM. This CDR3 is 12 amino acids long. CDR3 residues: CASRLAGRTQYF. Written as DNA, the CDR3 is TGTGCCAGCAGGCTCGCGGGGAGAACCCAGTACTTC.

For the CDR3, the DNA is TGTGCCACCAGTGATCCCGGGACAGGGAATAGCAATCAGCCCCAGCATTTT. Its translation: CATSDPGTGNSNQPQHF. This chain joins TRBV24-1 and TRBJ1-5; 9 bases match TRBD1. The trim removed 3 bases at V and 0 bases at J, leaving 5 bases unmatched. This CDR3 spans 17 amino acids. Germline CDR1 is KGHDR and CDR2 is SFDVKD.

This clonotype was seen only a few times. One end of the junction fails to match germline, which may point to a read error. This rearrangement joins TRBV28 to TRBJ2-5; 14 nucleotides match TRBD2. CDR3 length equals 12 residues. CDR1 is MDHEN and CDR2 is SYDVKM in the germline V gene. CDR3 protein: CASRTGLAGEHF. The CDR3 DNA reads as TGTGCCAGCAGAACGGGACTAGCGGGGGAGCACTTC.

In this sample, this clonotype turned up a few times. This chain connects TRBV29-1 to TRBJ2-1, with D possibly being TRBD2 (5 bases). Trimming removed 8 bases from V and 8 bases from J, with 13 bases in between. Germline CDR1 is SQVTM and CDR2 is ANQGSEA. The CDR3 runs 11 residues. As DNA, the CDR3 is TGCAGCCTTATATCGGGGTATGAGCAGTTCTTC. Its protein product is CSLISGYEQFF.

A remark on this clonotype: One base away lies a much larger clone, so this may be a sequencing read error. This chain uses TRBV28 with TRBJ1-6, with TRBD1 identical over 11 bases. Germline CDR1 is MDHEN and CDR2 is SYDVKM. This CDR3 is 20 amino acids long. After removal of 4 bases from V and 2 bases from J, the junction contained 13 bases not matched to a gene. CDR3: CASSSRTGGGRETYNSPLHF. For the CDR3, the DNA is TGTGCCAGCAGTTCCAGGACAGGGGGCGGTAGGGAAACCTATAATTCACCCCTCCACTTT. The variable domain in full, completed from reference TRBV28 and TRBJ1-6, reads DVKVTQSSRYLVKRTGEKVFLECVQDMDHENMFWYRQDPGLGLRLIYFSYDVKMKEKGDIPEGYSVSREKKERFSLILESASTNQTSMYLCASSSRTGGGRETYNSPLHFGNGTRLTVT.

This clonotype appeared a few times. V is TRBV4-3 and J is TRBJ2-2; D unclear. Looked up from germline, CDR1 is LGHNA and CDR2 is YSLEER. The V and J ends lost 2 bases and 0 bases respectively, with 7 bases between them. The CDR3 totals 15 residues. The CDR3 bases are TGCGCCAGCAGCCAAAATAGGGCGAACACCGGGGAGCTGTTTTTT. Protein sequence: CASSQNRANTGELFF.

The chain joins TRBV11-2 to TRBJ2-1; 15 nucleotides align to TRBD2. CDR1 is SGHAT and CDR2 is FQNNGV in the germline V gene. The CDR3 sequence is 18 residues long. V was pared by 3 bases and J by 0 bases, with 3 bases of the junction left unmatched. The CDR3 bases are TGTGCCAGCAGCTTCTTGGGACTAGCGGGAGGCTCCTACAATGAGCAGTTCTTC. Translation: CASSFLGLAGGSYNEQFF.

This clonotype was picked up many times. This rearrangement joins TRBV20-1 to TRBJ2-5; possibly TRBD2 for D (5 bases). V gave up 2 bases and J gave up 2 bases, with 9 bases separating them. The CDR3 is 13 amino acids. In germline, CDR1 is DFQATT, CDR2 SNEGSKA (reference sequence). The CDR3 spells CSARPRRQETQYF. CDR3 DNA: TGCAGTGCTAGACCCCGGAGGCAAGAGACCCAGTACTTC.

The CDR3 nucleotides are TGTGCCAGCAGTCCAATCCCAATAGCGGGAGTAGGGACCGGGGAGCTGTTTTTT. Encoded protein: CASSPIPIAGVGTGELFF. The gene calls are TRBV12-3 or TRBV12-4 and TRBJ2-2; 9 bases align to TRBD2. The ends lost 5 bases at V and 5 bases at J; junction bases unmatched: 15. The CDR3 totals 18 residues.

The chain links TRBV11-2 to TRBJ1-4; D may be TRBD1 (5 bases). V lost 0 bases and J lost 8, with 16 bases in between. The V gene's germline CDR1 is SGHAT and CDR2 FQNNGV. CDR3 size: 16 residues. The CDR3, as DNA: TGTGCCAGCAGCTTAGATCGGGGGTGGTTAGGAGAAAAACTGTTTTTT. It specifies CASSLDRGWLGEKLFF.

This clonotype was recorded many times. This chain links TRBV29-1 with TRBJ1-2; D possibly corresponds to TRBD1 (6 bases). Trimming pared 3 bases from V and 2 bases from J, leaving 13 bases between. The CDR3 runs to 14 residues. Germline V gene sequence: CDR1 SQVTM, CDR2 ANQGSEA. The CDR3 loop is CSVDSGGRNYGYTF. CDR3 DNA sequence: TGCAGCGTTGATTCTGGGGGCAGAAACTATGGCTACACCTTC.